Listed here are 18 T cell receptor beta chains from one sample, sequenced in a study of blood T cell repertoires in COVID-19 (dated by TCRdb to 2019 to 2021). The library was obtained by the immunoSEQ multiplex PCR assay. TCRdb limited this immuneACCESS table to in-frame rearrangements with V and J called. A share of clones is missing; checked studies link under half to unresolved V genes, and the rest is unexplained. Counted in this sample were about 250,000 clones; around 88% of them appeared once. The leading ten clones occupy roughly 9% of the sample. Sequencing was carried out using PBMCs or T cells enriched from blood (not recorded which). The receptors were sampled from a man between 35 and 55 years old who had recovered from COVID-19.

V usage is TRBV4-3 and J usage is TRBJ2-3; TRBD1 matches 8 bases. Germline values: CDR1 LGHNA, CDR2 YSLEER. The trim removed 4 bases at V and 3 bases at J, leaving 9 bases unmatched. This CDR3 has 16 residues. The CDR3 sequence: CASSRGRDRWTDTQYF. The CDR3 bases are TGCGCCAGCAGCCGCGGACGGGACAGGTGGACAGATACGCAGTATTTT.

The V gene is TRBV12-3 or TRBV12-4, the J gene TRBJ1-1; D unresolved. V lost 4 bases, J lost 6 bases, and 9 bases lay in between. The CDR3 is 12 amino acids. The CDR3 DNA reads TGTGCCAGCAGTTCCCGTGAGGCTGAAGCTTTCTTT. It specifies CASSSREAEAFF.

This chain joins TRBV5-8 and TRBJ1-2; 9 bases line up with TRBD1. The CDR3 length is 15 residues. Germline V lookup: CDR1 SGHTS, CDR2 YDEGEE. Trimming at V came to 4 bases and at J to 7 bases, leaving 11 bases not matched to a gene. Here the CDR3 reads CASSIQGAKISGYTF. The CDR3 nucleotides read TGTGCCAGCAGCATACAGGGGGCGAAGATCTCTGGCTACACCTTC.

This chain uses TRBV18 with TRBJ1-1; unclear D gene. CDR1 KGHSH and CDR2 LQKENI come from the germline V gene. CDR3 length equals 16 residues. Deletions cut 6 bases from V and 0 bases from J, with 17 bases between. DNA for the CDR3: TGTGCCAGCTCTCGATCCCTGGAGCTTATGAACACTGAAGCTTTCTTT. This translates into CASSRSLELMNTEAFF.

V usage is TRBV28 and J usage is TRBJ2-7, with D perhaps TRBD1 (5 bases). This CDR3 is built from 16 residues. In germline, CDR1 is MDHEN, CDR2 SYDVKM. With 5 bases removed from V and 4 bases from J, the gap between germline ends came to 21 bases. Here the CDR3 reads CASSISQGSGRYEQYF. The CDR3 bases are TGTGCCAGCAGTATCTCCCAGGGTTCTGGTCGGTACGAGCAGTACTTC.

The chain has TRBV5-8 and TRBJ1-3; D possibly corresponds to TRBD1 (5 bases). CDR1 SGHTS and CDR2 YDEGEE come from the germline V gene. With 4 bases removed from V and 0 bases from J, the gap between germline ends came to 11 bases. The CDR3 consists of 15 residues. The CDR3: CASSRDSSSGNTIYF. In DNA form, the CDR3 reads TGTGCCAGCAGCCGGGACTCGAGCTCTGGAAACACCATATATTTT. The full variable domain, with the rest looked up from reference TRBV5-8 and TRBJ1-3, is EAGVTQSPTHLIKTRGQQATLRCSPISGHTSVYWYQQALGLGLQFLLWYDEGEERNRGNFPPRFSGRQFPNYSSELNVNALELEDSALYLCASSRDSSSGNTIYFGEGSWLTVV.

The gene calls are TRBV27 and TRBJ2-7; 7 bases fit TRBD2. Per germline, CDR1 MNHEY and CDR2 SMNVEV (reference sequence). The V segment lost 8 bases and the J segment 4 bases; nucleotides outside the gene matches: 17. This CDR3 region has 16 residues. CDR3 residues: CASSHLEGGRNYEQYF. The CDR3 DNA reads TGTGCCAGCTCCCACTTGGAGGGAGGGAGGAATTACGAGCAGTACTTC.

V and J are TRBV29-1 and TRBJ1-1, with 7 bases matching TRBD1. Unmatched junction bases numbered 26, after V lost 0 bases and J lost 4 bases. CDR1 is SQVTM, CDR2 ANQGSEA, per germline. This CDR3 is built from 21 residues. As DNA, the CDR3 is TGCAGCGTTGAAGATCGGCCAACCCTGGGACAGCCGAGGGGGAGAACCACTGAAGCTTTCTTT. The encoded protein is CSVEDRPTLGQPRGRTTEAFF.

This rearrangement joins TRBV4-3 to TRBJ2-1; 13 bases agree with TRBD2. V shed 2 bases, J shed 2 bases, and the junction held 15 bases outside the gene matches. This CDR3 is built from 21 residues. Germline loops: CDR1 LGHNA, CDR2 YSLEER. CDR3 nucleotide sequence: TGCGCCAGCAGCCAATTTCTGCACCGGACTAGCGGGAGTAGGGCCTACAATGAGCAGTTCTTC. It encodes CASSQFLHRTSGSRAYNEQFF.

The CDR3 nucleotides read TGTGCCAGCTCACCACCTACAGTGTACGAGCAGTACTTC. It translates to CASSPPTVYEQYF. J is TRBJ2-7 and V is TRBV18, with D unresolved. Germline loops: CDR1 KGHSH, CDR2 LQKENI. This CDR3 comprises 13 residues. V shed 0 bases and J shed 4 bases, with 7 bases lying between them. Combining the CDR3 with reference TRBV18 and TRBJ2-7 gives the whole variable domain NAGVMQNPRHLVRRRGQEARLRCSPMKGHSHVYWYRQLPEEGLKFMVYLQKENIIDESGMPKERFSAEFPKEGPSILRIQQVVRGDSAAYFCASSPPTVYEQYFGPGTRLTVT.

The J gene is TRBJ2-5, the V gene TRBV12-3 or TRBV12-4; 13 positions match TRBD2. This CDR3 is 12 amino acids long. The trim removed 6 bases at V and 12 bases at J, leaving 4 bases unmatched. The CDR3 reads CASSKGLAGKYF. CDR3 nucleotides: TGTGCCAGCAGCAAGGGACTAGCGGGGAAGTACTTC.

The chain links TRBV6-5 to TRBJ1-6; D perhaps matches TRBD1 (5 bases). The CDR3 sequence is 16 residues long. Per the germline V gene, CDR1 is MNHEY and CDR2 is SVGAGI. V lost 0 bases to trimming and J lost 7 bases, with 13 bases between them. The DNA of the CDR3 is TGTGCCAGCAGTTACTCGACCAGGGTACGGAATTCACCCCTCCACTTT. The encoded protein is CASSYSTRVRNSPLHF.

The rearrangement links TRBV9 to TRBJ2-2, with D possibly matching TRBD2 (5 bases). The CDR3 length is 14 residues. Germline lookup yields CDR1 SGDLS and CDR2 YYNGEE. Trimming removed 0 bases from V and 5 bases from J, with 8 bases in between. CDR3 amino acids: CASSVGLATGELFF. The CDR3 DNA is TGTGCCAGCAGCGTAGGGTTAGCGACCGGGGAGCTGTTTTTT.

The chain has TRBV18 and TRBJ2-7; 8 nucleotides line up with TRBD2. Germline CDR1 is KGHSH and CDR2 is LQKENI. The length of the CDR3 is 15 residues. V gave up 5 bases and J gave up 3 bases; unmatched junction bases: 9. CDR3 nucleotides: TGTGCCAGCTCAAAACCGGGAGGGAGAGACTACGAGCAGTACTTC. This translates into CASSKPGGRDYEQYF.

The rearrangement joins TRBV5-1 to TRBJ2-1; D gene ambiguous. The V end was cut by 0 bases, the J end by 9 bases, with 16 bases between. The CDR3 sequence is 15 residues long. Germline CDR1 SGHRS, CDR2 YFSETQ. The CDR3 sequence: CASSLDGPLGSEQFF. Written as DNA, the CDR3 is TGCGCCAGCAGCTTGGATGGCCCGCTGGGCTCTGAGCAGTTCTTC.

The CDR3 spells CASSTTGNTEAFF. The CDR3 bases are TGTGCCAGCAGTACGACAGGGAACACTGAAGCTTTCTTT. This chain connects TRBV3-1 (or the pseudogene TRBV3-2) to TRBJ1-1; possibly TRBD1 for D (6 bases). Germline values: CDR1 LGHDT, CDR2 YNNKEL (reference sequence). This CDR3 has 13 residues. The germline V and J ends were trimmed by 6 bases and 1 base, with 9 bases remaining between them.

To note about this clone: Other nucleotide sequences in the sample specify the same CDR3. The V and J genes are TRBV9 and TRBJ1-5; the match to TRBD1 covers 9 bases. V lost 3 bases and J lost 5; bases outside the gene matches: 3. Germline CDR1 and CDR2: SGDLS and YYNGEE. The length of the CDR3 is 14 residues. The CDR3, as DNA: TGTGCCAGCAGCGCGGGGACAGGGTATCAGCCCCAGCATTTT. This encodes CASSAGTGYQPQHF.

The rearrangement links TRBV5-1 to TRBJ2-7; D perhaps matches TRBD1 (6 bases). Germline V gene data show CDR1 as SGHRS and CDR2 as YFSETQ. This CDR3 comprises 13 residues. Trimming cost V 2 bases and J 6 bases, with 12 bases left between them. In DNA, the CDR3 is TGCGCCAGCAGCTTAACAGGGAGTGGCGAGCAGTACTTC. It codes for CASSLTGSGEQYF. The entire variable domain, with the rest obtained from reference TRBV5-1 and TRBJ2-7, is as follows: KAGVTQTPRYLIKTRGQQVTLSCSPISGHRSVSWYQQTPGQGLQFLFEYFSETQRNKGNFPGRFSGRQFSNSRSEMNVSTLELGDSALYLCASSLTGSGEQYFGPGTRLTVT.